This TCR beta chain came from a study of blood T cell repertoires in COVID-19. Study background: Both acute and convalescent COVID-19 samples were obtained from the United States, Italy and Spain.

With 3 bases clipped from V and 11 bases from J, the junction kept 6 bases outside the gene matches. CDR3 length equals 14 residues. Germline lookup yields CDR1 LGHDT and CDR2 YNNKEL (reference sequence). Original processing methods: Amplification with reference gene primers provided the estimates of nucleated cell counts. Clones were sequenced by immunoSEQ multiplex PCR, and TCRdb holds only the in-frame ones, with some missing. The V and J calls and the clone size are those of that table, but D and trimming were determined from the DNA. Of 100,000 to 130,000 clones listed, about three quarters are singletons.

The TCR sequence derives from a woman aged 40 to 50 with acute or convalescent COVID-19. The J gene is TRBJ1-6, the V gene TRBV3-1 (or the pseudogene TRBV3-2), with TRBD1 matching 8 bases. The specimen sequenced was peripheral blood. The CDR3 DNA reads TGTGCCAGCAGCCAGGCAGGGGGCTATACACCCCTCCACTTT. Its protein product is CASSQAGGYTPLHF.